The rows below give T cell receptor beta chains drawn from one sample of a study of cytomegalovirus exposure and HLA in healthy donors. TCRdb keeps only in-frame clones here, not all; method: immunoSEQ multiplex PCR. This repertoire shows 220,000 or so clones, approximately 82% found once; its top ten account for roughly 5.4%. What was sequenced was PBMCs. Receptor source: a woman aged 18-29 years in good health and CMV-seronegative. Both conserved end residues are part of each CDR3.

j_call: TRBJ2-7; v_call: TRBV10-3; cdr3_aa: CAISGDRGYEQYF
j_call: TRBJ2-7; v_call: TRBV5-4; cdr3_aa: CASSLSSGSDYEQYF
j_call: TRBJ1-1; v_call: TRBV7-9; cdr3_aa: CASTRGAENTEAFF
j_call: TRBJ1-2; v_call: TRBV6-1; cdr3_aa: CASSAIQGVGYTF
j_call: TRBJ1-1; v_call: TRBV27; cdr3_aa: CASSLYPQGGTEAFF
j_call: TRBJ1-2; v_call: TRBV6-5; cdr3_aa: CASSPRIDGYTF
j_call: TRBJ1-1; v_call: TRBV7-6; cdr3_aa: CASSPGTMNTEAFF
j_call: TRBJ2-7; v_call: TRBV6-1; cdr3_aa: CASSEGPFYEQYF
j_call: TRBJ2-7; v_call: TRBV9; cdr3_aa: CASSAGTLSPYEQYF
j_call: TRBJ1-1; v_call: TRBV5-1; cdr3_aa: CASSFYTGTGGIGTEAFF
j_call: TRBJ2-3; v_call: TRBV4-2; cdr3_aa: CASSLGTSDYTDTQYF
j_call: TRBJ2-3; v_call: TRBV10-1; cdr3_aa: CASSESQRTTDTQYF
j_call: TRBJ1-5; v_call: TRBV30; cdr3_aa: CAWSVTGGARSMINQPQHF
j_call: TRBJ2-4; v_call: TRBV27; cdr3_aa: CASRRQGSKNIQYF
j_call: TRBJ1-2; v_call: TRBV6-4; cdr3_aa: CASSDSYRTLNYGYTF
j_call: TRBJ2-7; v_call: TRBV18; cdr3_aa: CASSRQGVPYEQYF
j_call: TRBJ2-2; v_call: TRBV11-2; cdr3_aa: CASSSATGMNTGELFF
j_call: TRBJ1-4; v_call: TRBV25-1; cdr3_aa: CASSVPGTGMEKLFF
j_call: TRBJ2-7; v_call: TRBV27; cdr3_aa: CASSLMAASYEQYF
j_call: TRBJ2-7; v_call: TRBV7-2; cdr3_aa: CASSSDHLSFYEQYF
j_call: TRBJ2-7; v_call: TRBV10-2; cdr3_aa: CASSEGYEQYF
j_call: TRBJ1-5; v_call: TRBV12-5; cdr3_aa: CASGQRGSSNQPQHF
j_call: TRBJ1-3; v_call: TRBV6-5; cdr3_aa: CASRPRSSSGNTIYF
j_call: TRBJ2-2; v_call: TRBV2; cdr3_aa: CASSERLGEGTGELFF
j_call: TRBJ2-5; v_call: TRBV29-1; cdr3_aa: CSVGPLAGGLREETQYF
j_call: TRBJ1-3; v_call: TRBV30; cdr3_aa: CASLSFRAPGNTIYF
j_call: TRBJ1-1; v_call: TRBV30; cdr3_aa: CAWGTGMNTEAFF
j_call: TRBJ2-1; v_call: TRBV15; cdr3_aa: CATSRDGPAGANEQFF
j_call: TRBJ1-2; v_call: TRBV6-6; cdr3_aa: CASVMDPLNYGYTF
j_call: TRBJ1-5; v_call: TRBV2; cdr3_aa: CASSPQGGRQPQHF
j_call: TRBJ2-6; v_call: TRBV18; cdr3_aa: CASSPGTGGSGANVLTF
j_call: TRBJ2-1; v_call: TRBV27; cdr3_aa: CASSLWTSGGEQFF
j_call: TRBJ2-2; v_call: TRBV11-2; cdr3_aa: CASSVRTAMNTGELFF